This T cell receptor beta chain was recovered during a study of T cell responses to AZD1222 COVID-19 vaccine. As concerns this clone: Its antigen is not known.

Regarding the study as a whole: Compared with day 0, the breadth and depth of the Spike-specific TCR repertoire rose significantly after two doses of AZD1222. Baseline testing showed seropositivity in only a handful of AZD1222 recipients.

Trimming left V 5 bases short and J 2 bases short, with 13 bases between. Germline V gives CDR1 KGHSH, CDR2 LQKENI. This CDR3 spans 15 amino acids. The method was immunoSEQ multiplex PCR; TCRdb's version includes in-frame clones alone and lacks a portion of them. Of over 65,000 clones listed, 70% to 90% are singletons. This specimen was peripheral blood, taken on day 0 of AZD1222 vaccination. The rearrangement joins TRBV18 to TRBJ1-3; tentative D call: TRBD1 (6 bases). The clonotype was recovered from an adult in good health. The CDR3 coding sequence is TGTGCCAGCTCAGGAATCGAGGGGGCTGGAAACACCATATATTTT. Amino acids: CASSGIEGAGNTIYF.